These 23 T cell receptor beta chains came from one sample sequenced in a study of T cell responses to AZD1222 COVID-19 vaccine. Sequenced by immunoSEQ multiplex PCR; TCRdb stores in-frame clones only, minus some. The table shows over 45,000 clones, with over 75% occurring only once. This material consisted of peripheral blood, taken on day 0 of AZD1222 vaccination. These receptor sequences come from an adult in good health.

V is TRBV28 and J is TRBJ2-7; D perhaps matches TRBD2 (6 bases). CDR1 and CDR2 (germline): MDHEN, SYDVKM. The CDR3 runs to 15 residues. Trimming stripped 3 bases from V and 8 bases from J, with 20 bases between. The CDR3 region has the DNA TGTGCCAGCAGTTTTAACCCCGGCAGGGAGGTTCAGCAGTACTTC. It is translated as CASSFNPGREVQQYF.

The gene calls are TRBV6-5 and TRBJ2-7; no definite D call. Per the germline V gene, CDR1 is MNHEY and CDR2 is SVGAGI. This CDR3 spans 12 amino acids. V was pared by 6 bases and J by 4 bases, with 10 bases between. This chain's CDR3 is CASSAEGYEQYF. The CDR3 DNA follows: TGTGCCAGCAGCGCCGAAGGATACGAGCAGTACTTC.

This clone has just a few counts. The rearrangement uses TRBV15 and TRBJ1-1; the D is unclear. Between the trimmed V and J ends, which lost 0 bases and 4 bases, there was a span of 15 bases. This CDR3 is built from 16 residues. CDR1 is LNHNV, CDR2 YYDKDF, per germline (reference sequence). CDR3 protein: CATSRDYFGSGTEAFF. The CDR3 nucleotides are TGTGCCACCAGCAGAGATTATTTCGGATCGGGCACTGAAGCTTTCTTT.

The chain links TRBV3-1 (or the pseudogene TRBV3-2) to TRBJ1-2; D may be TRBD1 (6 bases). This CDR3 has 14 amino acids. Germline-derived CDR1 and CDR2 are LGHDT and YNNKEL (reference sequence). Trimming pared 2 bases from V and 10 bases from J, leaving 17 bases between. Here the CDR3 reads CASSQKSRDTYYTF. The CDR3 DNA sequence: TGTGCCAGCAGCCAAAAATCTAGGGACACGTACTACACCTTC.

The chain couples TRBV19 to TRBJ2-2, with 7 bases fitting TRBD1. CDR1 is LNHDA, CDR2 SQIVND, per germline (reference sequence). This CDR3 spans 18 amino acids. V lost 8 bases and J lost 0; bases outside the gene matches: 15. DNA for the CDR3: TGTGCCAGTCTCGACGGGGCAGGGGGTCACCCGAACACCGGGGAGCTGTTTTTT. Protein product: CASLDGAGGHPNTGELFF.

The V and J genes are TRBV6-5 and TRBJ1-6, with a weak D call TRBD1 (5 bases). The CDR3 consists of 14 residues. CDR1 MNHEY and CDR2 SVGAGI come from the germline V gene. Trimming stripped 0 bases from V and 10 bases from J, with 10 bases between. As DNA, the CDR3 is TGTGCCAGCAGTTACTCGATAGGGGTGTCACCCCTCCACTTT. Encoded protein: CASSYSIGVSPLHF.

This chain uses TRBV10-3 with TRBJ2-5; 11 bases line up with TRBD1. The V gene end was trimmed by 5 bases and the J gene end by 0 bases; junction bases not matched to a gene: 2. The germline CDR1 and CDR2 sequences are ENHRY and SYGVKD. The CDR3 extends over 15 amino acids. The CDR3 DNA is TGTGCCATCAGTCCGGGACAGGGGGACCAAGAGACCCAGTACTTC. It is translated as CAISPGQGDQETQYF.

The chain links TRBV5-4 to TRBJ2-1; D gene uncertain. The V and J ends lost 0 bases and 5 bases respectively, with 9 bases between them. This CDR3 spans 14 amino acids. From germline, CDR1 is SGHNT and CDR2 YYREEE (reference sequence). CDR3 loop: CASSLDLGDNEQFF. The CDR3 region has the DNA TGTGCCAGCAGCTTGGATTTGGGTGACAATGAGCAGTTCTTC. The full variable domain, rest sourced from reference TRBV5-4 and TRBJ2-1, is ETGVTQSPTHLIKTRGQQVTLRCSSQSGHNTVSWYQQALGQGPQFIFQYYREEENGRGNFPPRFSGLQFPNYSSELNVNALELDDSALYLCASSLDLGDNEQFFGPGTRLTVL.

The V gene is TRBV20-1, the J gene TRBJ1-2; D perhaps matches TRBD1 (6 bases). This CDR3 comprises 11 residues. The germline CDR1 and CDR2 sequences are DFQATT and SNEGSKA (reference sequence). V shed 7 bases and J shed 2 bases, with 8 bases lying between them. The CDR3 sequence: CSGGGNYGYTF. The CDR3 nucleotides read TGCAGTGGGGGGGGCAACTATGGCTACACCTTC.

The CDR3 region is CAISERGAEDTQYF. The CDR3 bases are TGTGCCATCAGTGAGAGGGGGGCGGAAGATACGCAGTATTTT. The chain is built from TRBV10-3 and TRBJ2-3; tentatively, D is TRBD1 or TRBD2 (6 bases each). The CDR3 spans 14 residues. Germline V gene data show CDR1 as ENHRY and CDR2 as SYGVKD. Between the trimmed V and J ends, which lost 2 bases and 5 bases, there was a span of 11 bases.

The chain recombines TRBV7-8 with TRBJ2-5; 7 nucleotides line up with TRBD2. The CDR3 has 15 amino acids. V lost 6 bases and J lost 3; bases outside the gene matches: 10. Germline V gene sequence: CDR1 SGHVS, CDR2 FQNEAQ. Here the CDR3 DNA reads TGTGCCAGCAGGGAAACATGGGGGGGTAAAGAGACCCAGTACTTC. Its translation: CASRETWGGKETQYF.

The chain combines TRBV12-1 with TRBJ1-4. TRBV12-1 is a pseudogene. This CDR3 is built from 13 residues. CDR3 nucleotide sequence: TGTGCCAGCAGCGCCAAAGGAGCCGAAAAACTGTTTTTT. Encoded protein: CASSAKGAEKLFF.

The V and J genes are TRBV11-2 and TRBJ1-1, with D possibly matching TRBD1 (5 bases). Germline CDR1 is SGHAT and CDR2 is FQNNGV. The CDR3 extends over 13 amino acids. Trimming shortened V by 3 bases and J by 4 bases, and 9 bases separated the two germline ends. The CDR3 DNA reads as TGTGCCAGCAGCTTTCAGGGTGGCACTGAAGCTTTCTTT. Protein: CASSFQGGTEAFF.

The CDR3 DNA reads as TGTGCCAGTAGAGCATTAGGGAGGGGGGACACCGGGGAGCTGTTTTTT. This codes for CASRALGRGDTGELFF. V is TRBV19 and J is TRBJ2-2; D is perhaps TRBD2 (7 bases). Germline assignment: CDR1 LNHDA and CDR2 SQIVND (reference sequence). Trimming removed 6 bases from V and 3 bases from J, with 17 bases in between. This CDR3 contains 16 residues.

The sample holds a few counts of this clone. The rearrangement links TRBV4-1 to TRBJ1-1; tentative D call: TRBD1 (6 bases). The CDR3 has 18 amino acids. Germline lookup yields CDR1 MGHRA and CDR2 YSYEKL. V dropped 0 bases and J dropped 0 bases, with 17 bases sitting between them. The CDR3 DNA reads TGCGCCAGCAGCCAAGATCTTTGGGGGCCGGGATTGAACACTGAAGCTTTCTTT. Protein sequence: CASSQDLWGPGLNTEAFF.

The chain links TRBV2 to TRBJ1-5; D is unclear. V lost 4 bases, J lost 1 base, and 5 bases lay in between. The CDR3 sequence is 13 residues long. Germline CDR1 is SNHLY and CDR2 is FYNNEI. The CDR3 is CASSVRSNQPQHF. The CDR3, as DNA: TGTGCCAGCAGTGTCCGGAGCAATCAGCCCCAGCATTTT. Full variable domain (outside the CDR3, taken from reference TRBV2 and TRBJ1-5): EPEVTQTPSHQVTQMGQEVILRCVPISNHLYFYWYRQILGQKVEFLVSFYNNEISEKSEIFDDQFSVERPDGSNFTLKIRSTKLEDSAMYFCASSVRSNQPQHFGDGTRLSIL.

The genes are TRBV7-9 and TRBJ1-2, with D maybe TRBD1 (6 bases). CDR1 is SEHNR and CDR2 is FQNEAQ in the germline V gene (reference sequence). V lost 3 bases to trimming and J lost 1 base, with 15 bases between them. The CDR3 covers 16 residues. CDR3 region: CASSLREGEGNYGYTF. The CDR3 region has the DNA TGTGCCAGCAGCTTGCGAGAGGGGGAAGGTAACTATGGCTACACCTTC. Looking up the rest from reference TRBV7-9 and TRBJ1-2 gives the full variable domain: DTGVSQNPRHKITKRGQNVTFRCDPISEHNRLYWYRQTLGQGPEFLTYFQNEAQLEKSRLLSDRFSAERPKGSFSTLEIQRTEQGDSAMYLCASSLREGEGNYGYTFGSGTRLTVV.

The V call is TRBV5-1, the J call TRBJ2-3; TRBD2 aligns across 9 bases. Germline CDR1 SGHRS, CDR2 YFSETQ. This CDR3 spans 14 amino acids. J was trimmed by 6 bases and V by 4 bases; bases with no gene match: 6. CDR3 sequence (DNA): TGCGCCAGCAGCATTAGCGGGGGCCTTGATACGCAGTATTTT. It is translated as CASSISGGLDTQYF.

This chain links TRBV7-9 with TRBJ2-1, with D perhaps matching TRBD2 (6 bases). Trimming cost V 3 bases and J 3 bases, with 12 bases left between them. CDR3 size: 15 residues. Germline loops: CDR1 SEHNR, CDR2 FQNEAQ (reference sequence). CDR3 DNA: TGTGCCAGCAGCTTGGTCGGGGGTAACTACAATGAGCAGTTCTTC. Amino acids: CASSLVGGNYNEQFF. The whole variable domain, filled in from reference TRBV7-9 and TRBJ2-1, reads DTGVSQNPRHKITKRGQNVTFRCDPISEHNRLYWYRQTLGQGPEFLTYFQNEAQLEKSRLLSDRFSAERPKGSFSTLEIQRTEQGDSAMYLCASSLVGGNYNEQFFGPGTRLTVL.

V gene TRBV2 combines with J gene TRBJ2-3; 10 bases match TRBD1. Germline CDR1 is SNHLY and CDR2 is FYNNEI. V trimming: 5 bases; J trimming: 2 bases; junction bases outside the gene matches: 13. The CDR3 is 18 amino acids. The CDR3 loop reads CASSRTGGYNTHTDTQYF. CDR3 coding DNA: TGTGCCAGCAGTAGGACAGGGGGTTACAATACACACACAGATACGCAGTATTTT.

In this sample, this clone is medium-sized. The chain carries TRBV4-2 and TRBJ2-7, with 9 bases aligning to TRBD1. The CDR3 covers 15 residues. The junction had 16 bases not matched to a gene; V was cut back by 4 bases and J by 12 bases. Germline loops: CDR1 LGHNA, CDR2 YNFKEQ. DNA of the CDR3: TGTGCCAGCAGCCTCTCCCGCACAGGGGGCTATGAACGGTACTTC. Residues: CASSLSRTGGYERYF.

By frequency in the sample, this clone is medium-sized. V and J are TRBV5-4 and TRBJ2-3, with TRBD1 matching over 12 bases. Germline V gene data show CDR1 as SGHNT and CDR2 as YYREEE (reference sequence). Trimming removed 1 base from V and 5 bases from J; junction bases left unmatched: 8. This CDR3 comprises 17 residues. Here the CDR3 reads CASSLFLGTGGEDTQYF. CDR3 nucleotides: TGTGCCAGCAGCTTGTTCCTAGGGACAGGGGGCGAAGATACGCAGTATTTT. Together with reference TRBV5-4 and TRBJ2-3, the CDR3 gives the full variable domain: ETGVTQSPTHLIKTRGQQVTLRCSSQSGHNTVSWYQQALGQGPQFIFQYYREEENGRGNFPPRFSGLQFPNYSSELNVNALELDDSALYLCASSLFLGTGGEDTQYFGPGTRLTVL.

The V gene is TRBV11-2, the J gene TRBJ2-7; TRBD2 aligns across 7 bases. CDR1 is SGHAT and CDR2 is FQNNGV in the germline V gene. Trimming at V came to 1 base and at J to 2 bases, leaving 2 bases not matched to a gene. The CDR3 is made up of 14 amino acids. CDR3 nucleotide sequence: TGTGCCAGCAGCTTAGGACTAGCCGCCTACGAGCAGTACTTC. Translated, it gives CASSLGLAAYEQYF.